This T cell receptor (beta chain) is from a study of blood T cell repertoires in COVID-19. Overall study context: There were acute and convalescent COVID-19 samples, and they came from the United States, Italy and Spain. PBMCs, B-cell-depleted T cells, or T cells were the source of the cDNA or gDNA that made up the material.

Source study methods: Reference gene primer amplification gave nucleated cell count estimates. Using immunoSEQ multiplex PCR, the repertoire was profiled, and TCRdb retains in-frame clones only, with some absent. D and trimming were read from the DNA, whereas the V and J calls and clone size are those reported in that table. The sample lists roughly 200,000 clones; 85% to 90% were seen once. CDR3 length: 15 amino acids. Germline-derived CDR1 and CDR2 are SGHVS and FNYEAQ. Trimming cost V 5 bases and J 1 base, with 14 bases left between them. The chain recombines TRBV7-6 with TRBJ1-1; D gene uncertain. Sequenced sample: peripheral blood. The sequence was obtained from an elderly man with acute or convalescent COVID-19. CDR3 sequence (DNA): TGTGCCAGCAGCCCCCGTAGACGGGGGAACACTGAAGCTTTCTTT. This codes for CASSPRRRGNTEAFF.